This T cell receptor beta chain was obtained from a study of blood T cell repertoires in COVID-19. For the study at large: T cells, B-cell-depleted T cells, or PBMCs supplied cDNA or gDNA.

The CDR3 runs 15 residues. The trim removed 0 bases at V and 7 bases at J, leaving 5 bases unmatched. Germline CDR1 is SGDLS and CDR2 is YYNGEE. As processed by the authors: From reference gene primer amplification, estimates of nucleated cell counts were derived. Sequencing was performed with immunoSEQ multiplex PCR; in TCRdb, only in-frame clones are kept and a portion is missing. That table supplies the V and J calls and clone size; D and trimming were determined from the DNA. The sample lists around 220,000 clones; about 90% were seen once. Material: peripheral blood. This receptor was obtained from a man in his forties with active or convalescent COVID-19. The chain employs TRBV9 and TRBJ2-2; the match to TRBD1 covers 8 bases. The CDR3 DNA reads as TGTGCCAGCAGCGTAGCCGGACAGGGAAGCGGGGAGCTGTTTTTT. Translation gives CASSVAGQGSGELFF.